These 18 T cell receptor beta chains originate from one sample sequenced in a study of blood T cells in healthy people across ages. PCR was performed a second time for about 7 to 11 cycles using a sample-barcoded 5' primer and a J-beta primer mix. TCRdb itself ran the 5' RACE reads through MiXCR, one entry per CDR3 protein. The sample includes 850,000 to 1,300,000 distinct CDR3 sequences, over 35% of them seen just once. Material for sequencing was blood. The receptors were gathered from a woman aged 55-69 years in good health.

The chain is built from TRBV20-1 and TRBJ2-5, with 12 bases fitting TRBD2. The CDR3 length is 15 residues. V was clipped by 2 bases and J by 5 bases; unmatched bases: 6. Germline V gene sequence: CDR1 DFQATT, CDR2 SNEGSKA (reference sequence). CDR3 nucleotides: TGCAGTGCTAGAACTAGCGGGAGGCAAAGGGAGACCCAGTACTTC. Translated: CSARTSGRQRETQYF.

This clonotype occurred a few times. The rearrangement links TRBV2 to TRBJ2-5; 8 bases align to TRBD1. The germline V gene has CDR1 SNHLY and CDR2 FYNNEI. The ends lost 10 bases at V and 5 bases at J; junction bases unmatched: 9. There are 13 residues in the CDR3. The CDR3 bases are TGTGCCACCAGGACAGGGATAGGGGAGACCCAGTACTTC. As protein: CATRTGIGETQYF.

This clonotype turned up a few times. The V and J genes are TRBV6-2 or TRBV6-3 and TRBJ2-3, with 15 bases matching TRBD2. Germline loops: CDR1 MNHEY, CDR2 SVGEGT. Trimming cost V 4 bases and J 0 bases; bases outside gene matches: 5. This CDR3 has 18 residues. CDR3 sequence (DNA): TGTGCCAGCAGTTGGGGACTAGCGGGAGGTATGAGCACAGATACGCAGTATTTT. Its translation is CASSWGLAGGMSTDTQYF.

This clonotype was seen more than once but under ten times. CDR3 loop: CASSTPGEGTQYF. CDR3 nucleotides: TGTGCCAGCAGTACCCCAGGGGAAGGGACCCAGTACTTC. The V gene is TRBV27, the J gene TRBJ2-5; D possibly corresponds to TRBD1 (6 bases). From germline, CDR1 is MNHEY and CDR2 SMNVEV (reference sequence). CDR3 length: 13 amino acids. Trimming left V 5 bases short and J 7 bases short, with 14 bases between.

The rearrangement joins TRBV20-1 to TRBJ1-6; D is uncertain. Germline CDR1 is DFQATT and CDR2 is SNEGSKA (reference sequence). V gave up 6 bases and J gave up 6 bases, with 18 bases separating them. The CDR3 runs to 15 residues. The CDR3 region has the DNA TGCAGTGCCCCAGAGCTGTACGGTTCTAATTCACCCCTCCACTTT. Residues: CSAPELYGSNSPLHF.

This sequence joins TRBV5-6 and TRBJ1-4, with D perhaps matching TRBD1 (6 bases). Germline CDR1 reads SGHDT; CDR2 reads YYEEEE. V shed 4 bases and J shed 8 bases, with 18 bases lying between them. This CDR3 is 15 amino acids long. In nucleotides, the CDR3 is TGTGCCAGCAGCGTCCACCAGGGGAGTCGCGAAAAACTGTTTTTT. Translated, it gives CASSVHQGSREKLFF.

This clonotype was seen only a few times. The chain recombines TRBV12-3 or TRBV12-4 with TRBJ2-4, with 12 positions matching TRBD1. The CDR3 consists of 15 residues. With 4 bases clipped from V and 11 bases from J, the junction kept 9 bases outside the gene matches. The CDR3 bases are TGTGCCAGCAGTTCGGGACAGGGGGCCGGGGTTTTTCAGTACTTC. It codes for CASSSGQGAGVFQYF.

The genes are TRBV24-1 and TRBJ2-7, with 7 bases that match TRBD1. The J segment lost 2 bases and the V segment lost 8 bases, leaving 5 bases of the junction unmatched. The CDR3 has 13 residues. Per germline, CDR1 KGHDR and CDR2 SFDVKD. CDR3 sequence reads: CATIQGFPYEQYF. The DNA for the CDR3 is TGTGCCACCATACAGGGGTTTCCCTACGAGCAGTACTTC.

With regard to this clonotype: The germline gene is not matched at one end of the junction; a read error may be the cause. V gene TRBV5-1 combines with J gene TRBJ2-1; a weak D match, TRBD2 (6 bases). Germline assignment: CDR1 SGHRS and CDR2 YFSETQ. The CDR3 runs 16 residues. The CDR3 sequence is CASSLEVGLASNGQFF. As DNA, the CDR3 is TGCGCCAGCAGCTTGGAAGTAGGGCTAGCGAGCAATGGGCAGTTCTTC.

The chain is built from TRBV5-1 and TRBJ2-4; weak D call: TRBD2 (6 bases). The end of the DNA is better explained by TRBJ2-7, so the J call may be wrong. The CDR3 extends over 14 amino acids. CDR1 is SGHRS, CDR2 YFSETQ, per germline. CDR3 loop: CASSFGTYPYEQYF. In DNA, the CDR3 is TGCGCCAGCAGCTTCGGGACTTACCCCTACGAGCAGTACTTC.

This clonotype was counted a few times. A read error may be the cause here, since a much bigger clone is one base away. The chain links TRBV3-1 to TRBJ2-7; 7 bases are shared with TRBD2. Per the germline V gene, CDR1 is LGHDT and CDR2 is YNNKEL (reference sequence). Unmatched junction bases numbered 5, after V lost 1 base and J lost 2 bases. This CDR3 contains 15 residues. The CDR3 region has the DNA TGTGCCAGCAGCCAAGCCGGGGGGTTCGCCTACGAGCAGTACTTC. This encodes CASSQAGGFAYEQYF.

This clonotype appeared a single time. The chain has TRBV7-9 and TRBJ2-3, with D maybe TRBD1 (6 bases). The CDR3 contains 18 residues. The V end was cut by 5 bases, the J end by 2 bases, with 23 bases between. Germline V CDR1 and CDR2: SEHNR, FQNEAQ (reference sequence). CDR3 DNA sequence: TGTGCCAGCAGCCCAAGGACAGATCTGGGGGTTTACACAGATACGCAGTATTTT. This translates into CASSPRTDLGVYTDTQYF.

This sequence joins TRBV29-1 and TRBJ2-1; no reliable D call. CDR1 is SQVTM, CDR2 ANQGSEA, per germline. This CDR3 is built from 14 residues. Trimming took 2 bases from V and 8 from J, leaving 16 bases between them. The CDR3 region has the DNA TGCAGCGTTGAATCTTTCGGCGTTCTTGATGAGCAGTTCTTC. This gives the protein CSVESFGVLDEQFF.

This clonotype has more than one count but fewer than ten. The chain links TRBV27 to TRBJ1-2; D gene unclear. This CDR3 is built from 13 residues. V was trimmed by 6 bases and J by 2 bases, leaving 10 bases between them. Germline V lookup: CDR1 MNHEY, CDR2 SMNVEV (reference sequence). DNA for the CDR3: TGTGCCAGCAGCCGGAGAGAGAACTATGGCTACACCTTC. This translates into CASSRRENYGYTF.

The chain joins TRBV20-1 to TRBJ1-2; the match to TRBD1 covers 7 bases. The CDR3 contains 15 residues. The germline V gene has CDR1 DFQATT and CDR2 SNEGSKA (reference sequence). The junction had 7 bases not matched to a gene; V was cut back by 0 bases and J by 3 bases. The CDR3 protein is CSARDRATGDYGYTF. The CDR3 DNA sequence: TGCAGTGCTAGAGACCGGGCAACAGGGGACTATGGCTACACCTTC.

The chain recombines TRBV27 with TRBJ1-4, with 11 bases aligning to TRBD1. V gave up 5 bases and J gave up 13 bases; unmatched junction bases: 6. This CDR3 has 13 residues. The germline CDR1 and CDR2 sequences are MNHEY and SMNVEV (reference sequence). Written as DNA, the CDR3 is TGTGCCAGCAGTACAGGGACAGGGGGGCGACTGTTTTTT. Translation: CASSTGTGGRLFF. Full variable domain (remainder filled in from reference TRBV27 and TRBJ1-4): EAQVTQNPRYLITVTGKKLTVTCSQNMNHEYMSWYRQDPGLGLRQIYYSMNVEVTDKGDVPEGYKVSRKEKRNFPLILESPSPNQTSLYFCASSTGTGGRLFFGSGTQLSVL.

The chain uses TRBV2 and TRBJ2-5, with D unresolved. The J call is uncertain, as TRBJ2-7 better fits the DNA end. The CDR3 is 14 residues long. The germline V gene encodes CDR1 SNHLY and CDR2 FYNNEI. In DNA form, the CDR3 reads TGTGCCAGCAGTGTTTTTACAGTTTACAACGAGCAGTACTTC. Its translation is CASSVFTVYNEQYF.

The chain combines TRBV25-1 with TRBJ1-6, with 7 nucleotides matching TRBD1. The CDR3 contains 14 residues. The V gene end was trimmed by 4 bases and the J gene end by 8 bases; junction bases not matched to a gene: 5. Germline V gene lookup returns CDR1 MGHDK and CDR2 SYGVNS. The CDR3 nucleotides are TGTGCCAGCAGTGCGACAGGGTTAGATTCACCCCTCCACTTT. It encodes CASSATGLDSPLHF.